These 4 T cell receptor beta chains were all obtained from the same sample, sequenced in a study of CD8 T cells in ankylosing spondylitis. Study-wide results and limits: What seemed typical of ankylosing spondylitis blood was a TCR beta motif built from about 8 highly homologous variants.

Which antigens these TCRs recognize remains unknown. TCRdb used MiXCR to reprocess the 5' RACE reads, holding one entry per CDR3 protein. The table records over 200,000 distinct CDR3 sequences, around 20% of them present only once. Sequencing was done on a sample of blood, either unsorted or a sorted T cell fraction (not recorded which). All receptors come from a male donor with ankylosing spondylitis.

This clonotype was found a few times. The CDR3 spells CASSATGTDTEAFF. Here the CDR3 DNA reads TGTGCCAGCAGTGCGACAGGTACGGACACTGAAGCTTTCTTT. The chain recombines TRBV28 with TRBJ1-1, with D maybe TRBD1 (6 bases). CDR1 and CDR2 from the germline V gene are MDHEN and SYDVKM. The CDR3 has 14 amino acids. V gave up 5 bases and J gave up 3 bases, with 13 bases separating them.

The rearrangement joins TRBV11-1 to TRBJ2-1; the D gene is possibly TRBD2 (5 bases). V dropped 4 bases and J dropped 5 bases, with 24 bases sitting between them. From germline, CDR1 is SGHAT and CDR2 FQDESV (reference sequence). The CDR3 is 18 amino acids. CDR3 DNA: TGTGCCAGCAGCTCCCCTCAGTACCTAGGGTACGGGGACAATGAGCAGTTCTTC. Translated, it gives CASSSPQYLGYGDNEQFF.

Here the CDR3 reads CASSLALGADTEAFF. CDR3 bases: TGTGCCAGCAGCTTAGCATTGGGGGCGGACACTGAAGCTTTCTTT. The chain links TRBV7-9 to TRBJ1-1; the D gene is possibly TRBD1 (6 bases). V dropped 0 bases and J dropped 3 bases, with 11 bases sitting between them. The germline V gene encodes CDR1 SEHNR and CDR2 FQNEAQ (reference sequence). The CDR3 covers 15 residues.

The CDR3 coding sequence is TGTGCCTGGAGTGTATCCCCCCCTGAAGCTTTCTTT. This translates into CAWSVSPPEAFF. The chain links TRBV30 to TRBJ1-1, with D unresolved. The germline V and J ends were trimmed by 0 bases and 6 bases, with 8 bases remaining between them. The germline CDR1 and CDR2 sequences are GTSNPN and SVGIG (reference sequence). The CDR3 runs to 12 residues. Variable domain in full (rest from reference TRBV30 and TRBJ1-1): SQTIHQWPATLVQPVGSPLSLECTVEGTSNPNLYWYRQAAGRGLQLLFYSVGIGQISSEVPQNLSASRPQDRQFILSSKKLLLSDSGFYLCAWSVSPPEAFFGQGTRLTVV.